Sequencing of this T cell receptor beta chain was carried out in a study of blood T cell repertoires in COVID-19. The method was immunoSEQ multiplex PCR; TCRdb's version includes in-frame clones alone and lacks a portion of them. The table shows 200,000 to 250,000 clones, with about nine tenths occurring only once. This clone turned up a few times. The germline CDR1 and CDR2 sequences are MNHEY and SMNVEV (reference sequence). Trimming cost V 3 bases and J 3 bases, with 8 bases left between them. The CDR3 contains 14 residues. The chain carries TRBV27 and TRBJ1-4; D perhaps matches TRBD1 (6 bases). The sequencing sample was made of PBMCs or T cells enriched from blood (not recorded which). This TCR was sampled from a man aged 18 to 35 with acute COVID-19. CDR3 amino acids: CASSFTGPNEKLFF. CDR3 bases: TGTGCCAGCAGTTTTACAGGGCCTAATGAAAAACTGTTTTTT.